The next 4 T cell receptor beta chains were all read from a single sample in a study of T-cell memory formation after mild COVID-19. TCRdb ran MiXCR on the 5' RACE reads and lists one entry per CDR3 protein. The data contain about 40,000 distinct CDR3 sequences, 6% to 6.5% of them seen just once; the ten biggest clones take up 0.65% to 0.9%. The sequencing sample was made of PBMCs or a T cell subset sorted from them (not recorded which). Receptors originate from an adult who had mild COVID-19 (a few samples of this study predate the infection). Cell type and time point are not known.

In its sample, this clonotype was seen a few times. The chain recombines TRBV12-3 or TRBV12-4 with TRBJ2-3; TRBD1 matches at 9 bases. The V segment lost 6 bases and the J segment 4 bases; nucleotides outside the gene matches: 26. The CDR3 runs 21 residues. The CDR3 DNA reads TGTGCCAGCAGCACCACAGGGGGCTTAGTTCTTTCCTGGGCCCTCGCAGATACGCAGTATTTT. It codes for CASSTTGGLVLSWALADTQYF.

This clonotype was seen only a few times. J is TRBJ1-5 and V is TRBV4-1; TRBD1 agrees at 9 bases. Germline values: CDR1 MGHRA, CDR2 YSYEKL. J was trimmed by 6 bases and V by 1 base; bases with no gene match: 4. The CDR3 loop spans 15 amino acids. The CDR3 reads CASSQGTGDVQPQHF. The CDR3 DNA sequence: TGCGCCAGCAGCCAAGGGACAGGGGATGTTCAGCCCCAGCATTTT.

This clonotype came up many times. This sequence joins TRBV5-1 and TRBJ1-5, with D unclear. Between the trimmed V and J ends, which lost 5 bases and 0 bases, there was a span of 15 bases. The CDR3 totals 16 residues. Germline V lookup: CDR1 SGHRS, CDR2 YFSETQ. CDR3 nucleotides: TGCGCCAGCAGTCGGGCGCCCGCGGATAGCAATCAGCCCCAGCATTTT. It is translated as CASSRAPADSNQPQHF. The variable domain in full, with the rest retrieved from reference TRBV5-1 and TRBJ1-5, is KAGVTQTPRYLIKTRGQQVTLSCSPISGHRSVSWYQQTPGQGLQFLFEYFSETQRNKGNFPGRFSGRQFSNSRSEMNVSTLELGDSALYLCASSRAPADSNQPQHFGDGTRLSIL.

Many counts were recorded for this clonotype. The chain joins TRBV10-3 to TRBJ2-6; possible D gene TRBD2, 5 bases. V was shortened by 4 bases and J by 0 bases, with 7 bases between the two germline ends. There are 15 residues in the CDR3. Germline loops: CDR1 ENHRY, CDR2 SYGVKD. In DNA form, the CDR3 reads TGTGCCATCAGTGTTGGAGGCTCTGGGGCCAACGTCCTGACTTTC. It is translated as CAISVGGSGANVLTF.